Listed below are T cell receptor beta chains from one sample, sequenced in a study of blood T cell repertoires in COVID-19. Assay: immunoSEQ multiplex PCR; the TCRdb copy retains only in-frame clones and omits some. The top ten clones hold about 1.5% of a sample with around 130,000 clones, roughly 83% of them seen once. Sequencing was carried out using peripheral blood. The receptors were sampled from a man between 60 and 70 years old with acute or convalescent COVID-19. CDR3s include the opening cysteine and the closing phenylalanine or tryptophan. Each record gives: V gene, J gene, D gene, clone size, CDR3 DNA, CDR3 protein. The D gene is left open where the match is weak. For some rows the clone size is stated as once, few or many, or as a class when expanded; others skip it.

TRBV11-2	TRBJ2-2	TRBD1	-	TGTGCCAGCAGCTTTGTTGGGACAGGGGGCTCCGGGGAGCTGTTTTTT	CASSFVGTGGSGELFF
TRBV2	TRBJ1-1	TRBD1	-	TGTGCCAGCAGGGACTCCCGACAGGGTTGGACTGAAGCTTTCTTT	CASRDSRQGWTEAFF
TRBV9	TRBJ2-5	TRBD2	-	TGTGCCAGCAGCCCGAGCGGGACCCCCCAAGAGACCCAGTACTTC	CASSPSGTPQETQYF
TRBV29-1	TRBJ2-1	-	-	TGCAGCGTTGGCGGGGAGCAGTTCTTC	CSVGGEQFF
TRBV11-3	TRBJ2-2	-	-	TGTGCCAGCACCTCAGGCACCGGGGAGCTGTTTTTT	CASTSGTGELFF
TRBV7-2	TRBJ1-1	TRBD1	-	TGTGCCAGCAGCTCCCCGGACAGGAACATGAACACTGAAGCTTTCTTT	CASSSPDRNMNTEAFF
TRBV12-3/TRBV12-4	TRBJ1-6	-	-	TGTGCCAGCAATATACTAGGGGGTTCACCCCTCCACTTT	CASNILGGSPLHF
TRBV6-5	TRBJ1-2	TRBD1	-	TGTGCCAGCACTGGGACAGGGCAGGATGGCTACACCTTC	CASTGTGQDGYTF
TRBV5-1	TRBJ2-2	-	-	TGCGCCAGCAGCCAGTGGGCGACGCAGGGCGGGGAGCTGTTTTTT	CASSQWATQGGELFF
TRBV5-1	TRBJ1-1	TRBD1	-	TGCGCCAGCAGTCCGCGAACAGGGGCGAACACTGAAGCTTTCTTT	CASSPRTGANTEAFF
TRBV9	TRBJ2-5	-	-	TGTGCCAGCAGCTTAGGGCCGCAAGAGACCCAGTACTTC	CASSLGPQETQYF
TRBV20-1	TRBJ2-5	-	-	TGCAGTGCTAGTTACACAGGACGAGAAGAGACCCAGTACTTC	CSASYTGREETQYF
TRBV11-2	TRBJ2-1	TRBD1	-	TGTGCCAGCAGCCGCGACAGGGCCGGTGAGCAGTTCTTC	CASSRDRAGEQFF
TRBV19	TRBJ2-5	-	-	TGTGCCAGTAGCCCCGACACACAAGAGACCCAGTACTTC	CASSPDTQETQYF
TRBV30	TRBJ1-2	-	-	TGTGCCTGGAGTGTATCATCAGGCAACTATGGCTACACCTTC	CAWSVSSGNYGYTF
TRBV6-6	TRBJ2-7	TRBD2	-	TGTGCCAGCAGCGTGGAACCGGGACTAGCGGGAGCTGGGCCCGCCTACTACGAGCAGTACTTC	CASSVEPGLAGAGPAYYEQYF
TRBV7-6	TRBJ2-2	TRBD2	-	TGTGCCAGCAGCCTATATGCGACGAGCGGGAGCCTCACCGGGGAGCTGTTTTTT	CASSLYATSGSLTGELFF
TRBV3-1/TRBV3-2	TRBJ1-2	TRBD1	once	TGTGCCAGCAGCCATGCTGCAGGGGGCCTTAGTGGCTACACCTTC	CASSHAAGGLSGYTF
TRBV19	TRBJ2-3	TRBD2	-	TGTGCCAGTAGTATACGGACTAGCGGATTTACTAGCACAGATACGCAGTATTTT	CASSIRTSGFTSTDTQYF
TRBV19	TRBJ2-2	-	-	TGTGCCAGTAGCTCTTTGGGGCTGTCAGACACCGGGGAGCTGTTTTTT	CASSSLGLSDTGELFF
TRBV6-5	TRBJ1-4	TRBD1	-	TGTGCCAGCAGCTTCGGGACAGGGGATATGGAAAAACTGTTTTTT	CASSFGTGDMEKLFF
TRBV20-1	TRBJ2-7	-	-	TGCAGTGCTAGTTCCAAACTCTACGAGCAGTACTTC	CSASSKLYEQYF
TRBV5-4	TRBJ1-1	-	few	TGTGCCAGCAGCGGTGTCGACAGGAACACTGAAGCTTTCTTT	CASSGVDRNTEAFF
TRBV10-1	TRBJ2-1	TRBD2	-	TGCGCCAGCAGTGAGGATGGCGGGAGGGCCGAGCAGTTCTTC	CASSEDGGRAEQFF
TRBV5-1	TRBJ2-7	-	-	TGCGCCAGCAGCCTGAGTGCCTACGAGCAGTACTTC	CASSLSAYEQYF
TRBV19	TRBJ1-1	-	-	TGTGCCAGTAGTCGGACTTTAGGTAACACTGAAGCTTTCTTT	CASSRTLGNTEAFF
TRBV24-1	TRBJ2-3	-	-	TGTGCCACCAGTGATCCCGGACAGCTCACAGATACGCAGTATTTT	CATSDPGQLTDTQYF
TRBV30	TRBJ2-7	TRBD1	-	TGTGCCTGGAGTATAGGGACAGAGGTCTACGAGCAGTACTTC	CAWSIGTEVYEQYF
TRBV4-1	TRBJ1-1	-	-	TGCGCCAGCAGCCAAGACCAGGGGAGCACTGAAGCTTTCTTT	CASSQDQGSTEAFF
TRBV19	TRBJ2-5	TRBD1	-	TGTGCCAGTAGTTCAGGGACAGGGAACCAAGAGACCCAGTACTTC	CASSSGTGNQETQYF
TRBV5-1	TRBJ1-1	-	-	TGCGCCAGCAGCGAGCCTTCGGGCACTGAAGCTTTCTTT	CASSEPSGTEAFF
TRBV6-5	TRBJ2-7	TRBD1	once	TGTGCCAGCAGTTACCTGGGCAGGGGGCCGGACGAGCAGTACTTC	CASSYLGRGPDEQYF
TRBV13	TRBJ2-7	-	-	TGTGCCAGCAGCTTAGGGCGGGCCTACGAGCAGTACTTC	CASSLGRAYEQYF
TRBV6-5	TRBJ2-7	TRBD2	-	TGTGCCAGCAGACGCGGGGGGGCCGGCTACGAGCAGTACTTC	CASRRGGAGYEQYF
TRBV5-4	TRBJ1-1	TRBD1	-	TGTGCCAGCAGCTCCGGGACAGGGAGTCACACTGAAGCTTTCTTT	CASSSGTGSHTEAFF
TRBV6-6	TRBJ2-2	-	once	TGTGCCAGCAGTTACCCATCTGAGTTCAACACCGGGGAGCTGTTTTTT	CASSYPSEFNTGELFF
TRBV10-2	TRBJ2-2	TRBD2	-	TGCGCCAGCAGTGAGTCGCTTAGCGGGAGGAGGGGCACCGGGGAGCTGTTTTTT	CASSESLSGRRGTGELFF
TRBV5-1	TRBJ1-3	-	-	TGCGCCAGCAGCCTCGAGCGGGTACCTGGAAACACCATATATTTT	CASSLERVPGNTIYF
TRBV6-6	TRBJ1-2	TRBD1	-	TGTGCCAGCAGGACCGGGACAGGGATGTATGGCTACACCTTC	CASRTGTGMYGYTF
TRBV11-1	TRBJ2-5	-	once	TGTGCCAGCAGCCCGGGGGTTCAAGAGACCCAGTACTTC	CASSPGVQETQYF
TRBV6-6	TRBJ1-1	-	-	TGTGCCAGCAGAAACACAGGGAACACTGAAGCTTTCTTT	CASRNTGNTEAFF
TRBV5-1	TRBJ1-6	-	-	TGCGCCAGCAGCTTGGACGGAAACGGGGATAATTCACCCCTCCACTTT	CASSLDGNGDNSPLHF
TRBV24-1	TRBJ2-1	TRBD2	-	TGTGCCACCAGTGATCCCGGACTAGCGGGCTACAATGAGCAGTTCTTC	CATSDPGLAGYNEQFF
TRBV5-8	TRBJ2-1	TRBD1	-	TGTGCCAGCAGCTTGGGACAGGGAAGGTACAATGAGCAGTTCTTC	CASSLGQGRYNEQFF
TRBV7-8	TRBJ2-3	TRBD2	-	TGTGCCAGCAGCGTCTGGACTAGCGGGAGGACAGATACGCAGTATTTT	CASSVWTSGRTDTQYF
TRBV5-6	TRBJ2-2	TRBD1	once	TGTGCCAGCAGCTTGAGACAGGGGGCTTACACCGGGGAGCTGTTTTTT	CASSLRQGAYTGELFF
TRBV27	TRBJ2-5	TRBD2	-	TGTGCCAGCAGTTCCATAACTAGCGGGAGGGCCCGCCAAGAGACCCAGTACTTC	CASSSITSGRARQETQYF
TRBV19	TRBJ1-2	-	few	TGTGCCAGTACCCCTGGGCCCCAGGGTGGAAACTATGGCTACACCTTC	CASTPGPQGGNYGYTF
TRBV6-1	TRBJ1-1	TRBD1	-	TGTGCCAGCAGTGACAGGACAGGGAACACTGAAGCTTTCTTT	CASSDRTGNTEAFF
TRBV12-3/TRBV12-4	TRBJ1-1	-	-	TGTGCCAGCAGTTCCCCAGAGGTTACTGAAGCTTTCTTT	CASSSPEVTEAFF
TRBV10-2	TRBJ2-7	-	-	TGCGCCAGCAGTGGGACCTTTACTAGAGTCGAGCAGTACTTC	CASSGTFTRVEQYF
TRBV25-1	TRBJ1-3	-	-	TGTGCCAGCGGGAGGGACGCAAACTCTGGAAACACCATATATTTT	CASGRDANSGNTIYF
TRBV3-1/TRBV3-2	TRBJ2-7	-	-	TGTGCCAGCAGCCTCGCAGGCTACGAGCAGTACTTC	CASSLAGYEQYF